Below are 19 T cell receptor beta chains sequenced from a single sample in a study of cytomegalovirus exposure and HLA in healthy donors. This table comes from immunoSEQ multiplex PCR, and its TCRdb copy is limited to in-frame clones, with some not included. The profile shows roughly 60,000 clones, about 91% of them singletons. Sequences were obtained from PBMCs. These receptors originate from a woman younger than 35 in good health and CMV-seronegative.

The rearrangement joins TRBV10-2 to TRBJ2-1; 9 nucleotides agree with TRBD2. Germline V gene sequence: CDR1 WSHSY, CDR2 SAAADI. V shed 8 bases and J 4 bases; nucleotides not matched to a gene: 6. The length of the CDR3 is 14 residues. The CDR3 DNA reads as TGCGCCAGCGTTCCCCTAGCGGGGTACAATGAGCAGTTCTTC. Its protein is CASVPLAGYNEQFF.

V gene TRBV19 combines with J gene TRBJ2-2, with D perhaps matching TRBD2 (5 bases). Germline CDR1 reads LNHDA; CDR2 reads SQIVND (reference sequence). The CDR3 runs 15 residues. V dropped 0 bases and J dropped 3 bases, with 8 bases sitting between them. CDR3 in amino acids: CASSIDREYTGELFF. DNA for the CDR3: TGTGCCAGTAGTATAGATAGGGAGTACACCGGGGAGCTGTTTTTT. The full variable domain, in which reference TRBV19 and TRBJ2-2 provide the parts outside the CDR3, is DGGITQSPKYLFRKEGQNVTLSCEQNLNHDAMYWYRQDPGQGLRLIYYSQIVNDFQKGDIAEGYSVSREKKESFPLTVTSAQKNPTAFYLCASSIDREYTGELFFGEGSRLTVL.

The chain links TRBV4-2 to TRBJ1-2; 10 bases are a match to TRBD1. In germline, CDR1 is LGHNA, CDR2 YNFKEQ. The CDR3 loop spans 20 amino acids. With 2 bases clipped from V and 5 bases from J, the junction kept 20 bases outside the gene matches. The CDR3 reads CASSQNTFLQSGTGEYGYTF. The CDR3 bases are TGTGCCAGCAGCCAAAATACATTCTTACAATCCGGGACAGGGGAATATGGCTACACCTTC.

The V and J genes are TRBV19 and TRBJ2-3; TRBD2 matches 11 bases. CDR3 length equals 20 residues. Germline V lookup: CDR1 LNHDA, CDR2 SQIVND (reference sequence). J lost 0 bases, V lost 5 bases, and 16 bases had no gene match. The CDR3, as DNA: TGTGCCAGTAGTTCACCTTCCGGGACTAGCGGATCCCTTAGCACAGATACGCAGTATTTT. This encodes CASSSPSGTSGSLSTDTQYF.

This clone was seen just once. This rearrangement joins TRBV19 to TRBJ1-2, with D possibly TRBD1 on 6 matching bases. V was clipped by 2 bases and J by 2 bases, with 9 bases between them. The CDR3 covers 14 residues. CDR1 is LNHDA, CDR2 SQIVND, per germline (reference sequence). Here the CDR3 DNA reads TGTGCCAGTAGTATACGACAGGCGAACTATGGCTACACCTTC. Translation: CASSIRQANYGYTF.

The chain links TRBV6-6 to TRBJ1-2; TRBD1 matches at 7 bases. CDR1 MNHNY and CDR2 SVGAGI come from the germline V gene (reference sequence). The CDR3 spans 15 residues. Unmatched junction bases numbered 9, after V lost 0 bases and J lost 8 bases. CDR3 coding DNA: TGTGCCAGCAGTTACTCGAAGGGACAGAAATCCGGCTACACCTTC. It translates to CASSYSKGQKSGYTF.

The chain carries TRBV10-3 and TRBJ1-1, with 7 bases identical to TRBD1. CDR1 and CDR2 (germline): ENHRY, SYGVKD. The CDR3 loop spans 15 amino acids. V shed 0 bases and J 0 bases; nucleotides not matched to a gene: 1. The CDR3 DNA reads TGTGCCATCAGTGAGTCAACAGGGGTGAACACTGAAGCTTTCTTT. It is translated as CAISESTGVNTEAFF.

V and J are TRBV11-3 and TRBJ1-2, with D tentatively TRBD1 (5 bases). This CDR3 contains 16 residues. V lost 5 bases to trimming and J lost 0 bases, with 16 bases between them. CDR1 is SGHNT and CDR2 is YENEEA in the germline V gene. CDR3 sequence reads: CASSADWGASNYGYTF. The DNA of the CDR3 is TGTGCCAGCAGCGCTGATTGGGGCGCCTCTAACTATGGCTACACCTTC.

The chain has TRBV25-1 and TRBJ1-2; 11 bases match TRBD1. There are 16 residues in the CDR3. Germline V gives CDR1 MGHDK, CDR2 SYGVNS. Trimming took 10 bases from V and 1 from J; bases not matched to a gene: 11. In nucleotides, the CDR3 is TGTGCCACCTCCCGCACCGGGACAGGGGGTAACTATGGCTACACCTTC. This codes for CATSRTGTGGNYGYTF.

The chain recombines TRBV30 with TRBJ1-4, with 9 bases that match TRBD1. This CDR3 has 14 residues. Unmatched junction bases numbered 5, after V lost 4 bases and J lost 5 bases. The germline V gene has CDR1 GTSNPN and CDR2 SVGIG (reference sequence). The DNA for the CDR3 is TGTGCCTGGAAAAGAGGGACAGGGAATGAAAAACTGTTTTTT. This codes for CAWKRGTGNEKLFF.

The V call is TRBV4-1, the J call TRBJ2-7, with D possibly TRBD1 on 6 matching bases. Germline V gives CDR1 MGHRA, CDR2 YSYEKL. The ends were cut back, 0 bases at V and 2 bases at J, with 17 bases in the middle. The CDR3 is 17 amino acids. CDR3: CASSQDWAYGTTYEQYF. The CDR3 DNA sequence: TGCGCCAGCAGCCAAGATTGGGCGTACGGGACAACCTACGAGCAGTACTTC.

J is TRBJ1-3 and V is TRBV28, with D possibly TRBD1 on 6 matching bases. The germline gives CDR1 MDHEN, CDR2 SYDVKM. V was trimmed by 8 bases and J by 8 bases, leaving 22 bases between them. This CDR3 contains 15 residues. The DNA of the CDR3 is TGTGCCAGCGGAAGTGAGACAGGCACGAACCACACCATATATTTT. Residues: CASGSETGTNHTIYF.

The chain combines TRBV16 with TRBJ1-3; no clear D gene. Germline loops: CDR1 KGHSY, CDR2 FQNENV. V was trimmed by 2 bases and J by 0 bases, leaving 11 bases between them. This CDR3 region has 16 residues. The CDR3 protein is CASSQMVSGSGNTIYF. CDR3 DNA: TGTGCCAGCAGCCAAATGGTTTCAGGCTCTGGAAACACCATATATTTT.

The chain links TRBV7-9 to TRBJ1-2; D is undetermined. V gave up 4 bases and J gave up 7 bases, with 19 bases separating them. The CDR3 has 15 amino acids. Germline V gives CDR1 SEHNR, CDR2 FQNEAQ (reference sequence). CDR3 protein: CASSYRPAGLTGYTF. CDR3 DNA sequence: TGTGCCAGCAGCTACCGACCCGCAGGCCTCACTGGCTACACCTTC.

The rearrangement links TRBV7-2 to TRBJ2-3; TRBD1 agrees at 10 bases. The V and J ends lost 5 bases and 7 bases, in that order; junction bases with no gene match: 9. The CDR3 spans 15 residues. Germline V CDR1 and CDR2: SGHTA, FQGNSA. The CDR3 protein is CASSQGQGIGYTQYF. DNA of the CDR3: TGTGCCAGCAGCCAGGGACAGGGGATTGGGTATACGCAGTATTTT.

The gene calls are TRBV19 and TRBJ2-1; 8 bases fit TRBD2. CDR1 LNHDA and CDR2 SQIVND come from the germline V gene (reference sequence). Trimming took 6 bases from V and 7 from J; bases not matched to a gene: 14. CDR3 length: 16 residues. The CDR3, as DNA: TGTGCCAGTAGGCCGCTCGGTAGCGGGACGCGAAATGAGCAGTTCTTC. It is translated as CASRPLGSGTRNEQFF.

The V gene is TRBV18, the J gene TRBJ1-2; D uncertain. Trimming took 3 bases from V and 4 from J, leaving 18 bases between them. This CDR3 has 16 amino acids. The germline V gene has CDR1 KGHSH and CDR2 LQKENI. The CDR3 loop is CASSPRQSQTSYGYTF. Written as DNA, the CDR3 is TGTGCCAGCTCACCTCGTCAGTCCCAGACAAGCTATGGCTACACCTTC.

The chain employs TRBV10-2 and TRBJ2-3, with 8 nucleotides matching TRBD2. With 6 bases clipped from V and 3 bases from J, the junction kept 11 bases outside the gene matches. The CDR3 extends over 16 amino acids. Germline CDR1 reads WSHSY; CDR2 reads SAAADI. The CDR3: CASSPGVAGLTDTQYF. In DNA form, the CDR3 reads TGCGCCAGCAGCCCTGGGGTAGCGGGGTTAACAGATACGCAGTATTTT.

The count of this clone is one. The CDR3 region is CASSSTSGVHEQFF. The CDR3 coding sequence is TGTGCCAGCAGCTCCACTAGCGGGGTCCATGAGCAGTTCTTC. The J gene is TRBJ2-1, the V gene TRBV7-9; 10 bases match TRBD2. V was pared by 4 bases and J by 8 bases, with 5 bases of the junction left unmatched. Germline V gene data show CDR1 as SEHNR and CDR2 as FQNEAQ (reference sequence). This CDR3 has 14 residues. The whole variable domain, remainder taken from reference TRBV7-9 and TRBJ2-1, is DTGVSQNPRHKITKRGQNVTFRCDPISEHNRLYWYRQTLGQGPEFLTYFQNEAQLEKSRLLSDRFSAERPKGSFSTLEIQRTEQGDSAMYLCASSSTSGVHEQFFGPGTRLTVL.